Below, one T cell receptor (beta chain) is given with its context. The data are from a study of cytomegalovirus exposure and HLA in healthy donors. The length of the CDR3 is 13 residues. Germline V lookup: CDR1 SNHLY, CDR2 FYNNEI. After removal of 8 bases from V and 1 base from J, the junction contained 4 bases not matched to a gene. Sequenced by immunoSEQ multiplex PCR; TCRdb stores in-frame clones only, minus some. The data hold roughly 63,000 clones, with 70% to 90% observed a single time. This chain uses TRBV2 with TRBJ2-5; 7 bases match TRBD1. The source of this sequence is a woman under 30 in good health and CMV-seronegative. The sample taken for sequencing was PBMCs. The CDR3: CASVRDSQETQYF. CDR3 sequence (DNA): TGTGCCAGCGTCCGGGACAGCCAAGAGACCCAGTACTTC.